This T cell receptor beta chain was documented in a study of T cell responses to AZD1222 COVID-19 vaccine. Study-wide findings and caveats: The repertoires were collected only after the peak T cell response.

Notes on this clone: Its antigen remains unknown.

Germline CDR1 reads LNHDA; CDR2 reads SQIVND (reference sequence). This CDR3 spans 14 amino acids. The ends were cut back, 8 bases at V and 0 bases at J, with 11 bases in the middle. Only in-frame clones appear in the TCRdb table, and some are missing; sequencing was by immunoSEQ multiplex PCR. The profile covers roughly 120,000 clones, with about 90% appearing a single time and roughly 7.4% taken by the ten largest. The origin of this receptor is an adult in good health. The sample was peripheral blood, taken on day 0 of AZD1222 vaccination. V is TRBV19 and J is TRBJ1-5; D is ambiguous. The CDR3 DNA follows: TGTGCCAGTCGCAGCGGTAATAGCAATCAGCCCCAGCATTTT. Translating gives CASRSGNSNQPQHF.